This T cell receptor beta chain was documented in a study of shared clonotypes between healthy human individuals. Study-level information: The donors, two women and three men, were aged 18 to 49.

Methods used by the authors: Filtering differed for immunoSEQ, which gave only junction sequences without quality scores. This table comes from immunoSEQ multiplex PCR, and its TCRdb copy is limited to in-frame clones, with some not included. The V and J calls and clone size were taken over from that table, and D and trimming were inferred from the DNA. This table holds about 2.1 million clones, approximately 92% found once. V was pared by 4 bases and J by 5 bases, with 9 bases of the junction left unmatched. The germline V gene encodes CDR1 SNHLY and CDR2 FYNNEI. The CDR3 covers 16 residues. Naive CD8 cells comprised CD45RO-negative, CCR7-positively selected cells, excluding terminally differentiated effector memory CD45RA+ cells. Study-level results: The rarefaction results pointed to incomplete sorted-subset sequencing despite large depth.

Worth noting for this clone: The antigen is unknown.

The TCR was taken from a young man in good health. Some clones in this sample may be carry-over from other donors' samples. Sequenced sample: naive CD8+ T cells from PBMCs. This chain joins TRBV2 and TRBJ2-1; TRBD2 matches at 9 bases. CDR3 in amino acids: CASSGGLAVADNEQFF. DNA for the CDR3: TGTGCCAGCAGTGGGGGACTAGCTGTAGCTGACAATGAGCAGTTCTTC.